This TCR beta chain was identified during a study of shared clonotypes between healthy human individuals. The CDR3 length is 16 residues. Germline loops: CDR1 KGHSH, CDR2 LQKENI. After removal of 4 bases from V and 1 base from J, the junction contained 6 bases not matched to a gene. Deep-level settings were used for running the assay. Libraries were prepared by immunoSEQ multiplex PCR; TCRdb keeps only in-frame clonotypes and omits some of them. The sample yields more than 850,000 clones, 75% to 80% seen once. The V and J genes are TRBV18 and TRBJ2-7, with 11 bases matching TRBD2. The material sequenced was memory CD4+ T cells from PBMCs. Subset noted: CD45RA-negative fraction. This receptor was obtained from a man aged 18 to 30 in good health. Some clones in this sample may be carry-over from other donors' samples. In nucleotides, the CDR3 is TGTGCCAGCTCACTTACCGGGACTAGCGGTTCCTACGAGCAGTACTTC. Translated: CASSLTGTSGSYEQYF.